The rows below give T cell receptor beta chains drawn from one sample of a study of early T cells in non-severe SARS-CoV-2 infection. One entry per CDR3 protein results from TCRdb running MiXCR on the 5' RACE reads. The sample has about 60,000 distinct CDR3 sequences, around 5.6% seen once. The source material was whole blood. These receptors were taken from an adult who was a healthcare worker with PCR-confirmed SARS-CoV-2 infection or an uninfected control (not recorded which). CDR3s include the opening cysteine and the closing phenylalanine or tryptophan. A D gene is named only where the DNA matches it firmly. Not all rows give a size; the values are once, few, many and, for expanded clones, a class.

size | J | D | V | CDR3 | DNA
many | TRBJ1-3 | NA | TRBV3-1 | CASSIDTTSGNTIYF | TGTGCCAGCAGCATTGACACCACCTCTGGAAACACCATATATTTT
many | TRBJ2-5 | TRBD1 | TRBV19 | CATRGTGGETQYF | TGTGCCACTAGGGGGACAGGGGGCGAGACCCAGTACTTC
many | TRBJ1-5 | NA | TRBV12-3/TRBV12-4 | CASKGNENQPQHF | TGTGCCAGCAAAGGTAACGAAAATCAGCCCCAGCATTTT
NA | TRBJ1-1 | NA | TRBV6-6 | CASSLDSLKTEAFF | TGTGCCAGCAGTCTGGACAGCCTGAAGACTGAAGCTTTCTTT
many | TRBJ1-6 | NA | TRBV15 | CATSLGVDNSPLHF | TGTGCCACCAGTCTGGGGGTCGATAATTCACCCCTCCACTTT
NA | TRBJ1-3 | NA | TRBV12-3/TRBV12-4 | CASSFAQIGNTIYF | TGTGCCAGCAGTTTTGCCCAGATCGGAAACACCATATATTTT
many | TRBJ2-5 | NA | TRBV2 | CASSVRRETQYF | TGTGCCAGCAGTGTCAGGCGGGAGACCCAGTACTTC
many | TRBJ2-7 | NA | TRBV6-6 | CASSWGKDEQYF | TGTGCCAGCAGTTGGGGGAAAGACGAGCAGTACTTC
many | TRBJ1-2 | NA | TRBV28 | CASSLTRTNYGYTF | TGTGCCAGCAGTTTAACAAGAACTAACTATGGCTACACCTTC
many | TRBJ1-1 | NA | TRBV5-1 | CASSLATEGVAFF | TGCGCCAGCAGCTTGGCCACGGAAGGAGTAGCTTTCTTT
NA | TRBJ2-1 | TRBD2 | TRBV4-1 | CASSQVSGRAYNEQFF | TGCGCCAGCAGCCAAGTTAGCGGGAGGGCTTACAATGAGCAGTTCTTC
many | TRBJ1-2 | TRBD1 | TRBV5-1 | CASSTGQGSYGYTF | TGCGCCAGCAGCACAGGACAGGGGAGCTATGGCTACACCTTC
many | TRBJ1-2 | NA | TRBV12-3/TRBV12-4 | CASSRTGLTF | TGTGCCAGCAGTCGGACGGGACTTACCTTC
many | TRBJ2-1 | NA | TRBV29-1 | CSVPGLTGSNEQFF | TGCAGCGTTCCGGGACTCACTGGGAGCAATGAGCAGTTCTTC
many | TRBJ1-5 | NA | TRBV6-1 | CASSAVGGGQPQHF | TGTGCCAGCAGTGCGGTCGGGGGCGGTCAGCCCCAGCATTTT
many | TRBJ2-7 | NA | TRBV27 | CASSLYGADEQYF | TGTGCCAGCAGTTTATATGGGGCAGACGAGCAGTACTTC
many | TRBJ1-3 | TRBD1 | TRBV11-2 | CASSSRLSPGQAGNTIYF | TGTGCCAGCAGCTCTCGTCTCTCACCGGGACAGGCTGGAAACACCATATATTTT
many | TRBJ2-6 | NA | TRBV5-6 | CASSLVHSGANVLTF | TGTGCCAGCAGCCTGGTGCACTCTGGGGCCAACGTCCTGACTTTC
few | TRBJ2-7 | NA | TRBV29-1 | CSVADGSSYEQYF | TGCAGCGTTGCCGATGGTAGCTCCTACGAGCAGTACTTC
many | TRBJ2-2 | NA | TRBV7-2 | CASSPIGTNTGELFF | TGTGCCAGCAGCCCGATTGGGACTAACACCGGGGAGCTGTTTTTT
NA | TRBJ2-1 | TRBD2 | TRBV19 | CASRSSGTSSYNEQFF | TGTGCCAGTCGCTCTAGCGGGACGAGCTCCTACAATGAGCAGTTCTTC
many | TRBJ2-7 | NA | TRBV7-2 | CASSLGAAPDF | TGTGCCAGCAGCTTAGGGGCGGCCCCCGACTTC
few | TRBJ2-2 | NA | TRBV12-3/TRBV12-4 | CASRIGSTGELFF | TGTGCCAGCCGTATCGGTAGCACCGGGGAGCTGTTTTTT
many | TRBJ2-7 | NA | TRBV12-3/TRBV12-4 | CASSMGDEQYF | TGTGCCAGCAGTATGGGAGACGAGCAGTACTTC
many | TRBJ2-7 | TRBD1 | TRBV24-1 | CATSKGTGSRYEQYF | TGTGCCACCAGCAAAGGGACAGGTTCACGCTACGAGCAGTACTTC
many | TRBJ2-1 | NA | TRBV7-6 | CASSSLAYNNEQFF | TGTGCCAGCAGCTCCTTAGCGTACAACAATGAGCAGTTCTTC
NA | TRBJ2-7 | NA | TRBV2 | CASSRDGGRREQYF | TGTGCCAGCAGCCGGGACGGGGGAAGGAGGGAGCAGTACTTC
many | TRBJ2-3 | NA | TRBV7-9 | CASSYTGKSTDTQYF | TGTGCCAGCAGCTACACCGGAAAAAGCACAGATACGCAGTATTTT
few | TRBJ1-6 | NA | TRBV27 | CASTPWGGNSPLHF | TGTGCCAGCACCCCTTGGGGGGGGAATTCACCCCTCCACTTT
NA | TRBJ1-2 | TRBD1 | TRBV11-2 | CASSFSAGGGGYTF | TGTGCCAGCAGCTTCTCCGCAGGGGGAGGTGGCTACACCTTC
NA | TRBJ1-6 | NA | TRBV6-1 | CASSEAIPTPLHF | TGTGCCAGCAGTGAAGCCATTCCGACACCCCTCCACTTT
NA | TRBJ1-4 | TRBD1 | TRBV11-2 | CASSSGGTGGEKLFF | TGTGCCAGCAGTTCCGGAGGGACAGGGGGCGAAAAACTGTTTTTT
NA | TRBJ2-7 | TRBD1 | TRBV29-1 | CSVRDRVHEQYF | TGCAGCGTTCGGGACAGGGTCCACGAGCAGTACTTC
few | TRBJ2-7 | NA | TRBV3-1 | CASSQDLVQGFEQYF | TGTGCCAGCAGCCAAGATCTAGTCCAGGGCTTCGAGCAGTACTTC
NA | TRBJ2-5 | TRBD2 | TRBV7-2 | CASSSTPRAGGPETQSF | TGTGCCAGCAGCTCCACCCCTCGGGCGGGGGGCCCAGAGACCCAGTCCTTC
NA | TRBJ1-1 | NA | TRBV6-5 | CASSYGIDSDRAEAFF | TGTGCCAGCAGTTACGGAATCGACAGCGATCGCGCTGAAGCTTTCTTT
many | TRBJ2-7 | NA | TRBV20-1 | CSAPRGDQQYF | TGCAGTGCCCCTCGAGGGGACCAGCAGTACTTC
NA | TRBJ2-1 | NA | TRBV2 | CASSDIGIASYNEQFF | TGTGCCAGCAGTGATATAGGAATAGCTTCCTACAATGAGCAGTTCTTC
many | TRBJ1-2 | NA | TRBV7-9 | CASSTSVNYGYTF | TGTGCCAGCAGCACATCCGTTAACTATGGCTACACCTTC
many | TRBJ2-7 | NA | TRBV5-1 | CASSLGNYEQYF | TGCGCCAGCAGCTTGGGCAACTACGAGCAGTACTTC
many | TRBJ2-4 | NA | TRBV7-9 | CASSLGGHGAKNIQYF | TGTGCCAGCAGCTTAGGGGGGCACGGGGCCAAAAACATTCAGTACTTC
NA | TRBJ2-1 | TRBD2 | TRBV11-2 | CASRSGQTGTSGTIGNEQFF | TGTGCCAGCAGAAGTGGGCAAACCGGGACTAGCGGGACCATTGGAAATGAGCAGTTCTTC
few | TRBJ1-2 | TRBD1 | TRBV20-1 | CSARPGQGSMGYTF | TGCAGTGCTAGACCCGGACAGGGTAGTATGGGCTACACCTTC
many | TRBJ2-1 | NA | TRBV2 | CASIYNPYNEQFF | TGTGCCAGCATATATAATCCCTACAATGAGCAGTTCTTC
NA | TRBJ2-2 | NA | TRBV27 | CASTSVNTGELFF | TGTGCCAGCACGTCCGTGAACACCGGGGAGCTGTTTTTT
few | TRBJ1-1 | NA | TRBV9 | CASSPLNTEAFF | TGTGCCAGCAGCCCACTGAACACTGAAGCTTTCTTT
many | TRBJ2-1 | NA | TRBV9 | CASSVAVPGGAYNEQFF | TGTGCCAGCAGCGTAGCGGTGCCGGGGGGCGCCTACAATGAGCAGTTCTTC
many | TRBJ1-6 | NA | TRBV20-1 | CSARESYSPLHF | TGCAGTGCTAGAGAGTCTTACTCACCCCTCCACTTT
few | TRBJ1-5 | NA | TRBV6-2/TRBV6-3 | CASSYRQLSNQPQHF | TGTGCCAGCAGTTACCGGCAGTTAAGCAATCAGCCCCAGCATTTT